This passage covers 23 T cell receptor beta chains from one sample sequenced in a study of blood T cell repertoires in COVID-19. Produced via immunoSEQ multiplex PCR; TCRdb's table is partial and in-frame only. Of 250,000 or so clones listed, around 89% were seen once; the top ten hold around 6.3%. Sequencing was performed on peripheral blood. All receptors derive from a woman aged 25 to 39 with COVID-19, enrolled during active disease.

The chain employs TRBV28 and TRBJ2-2, with TRBD2 matching over 11 bases. CDR3 length: 22 amino acids. Trimming at V came to 3 bases and at J to 0 bases, leaving 18 bases not matched to a gene. Germline V gene sequence: CDR1 MDHEN, CDR2 SYDVKM. The CDR3 DNA follows: TGTGCCAGCAGTTTCTTTTTCCCCTCCGGACTAGCGGGTGGAACGAACACCGGGGAGCTGTTTTTT. Protein sequence: CASSFFFPSGLAGGTNTGELFF. Drawing the rest from reference TRBV28 and TRBJ2-2, the complete variable domain is DVKVTQSSRYLVKRTGEKVFLECVQDMDHENMFWYRQDPGLGLRLIYFSYDVKMKEKGDIPEGYSVSREKKERFSLILESASTNQTSMYLCASSFFFPSGLAGGTNTGELFFGEGSRLTVL.

J is TRBJ2-3 and V is TRBV3-1 (or the pseudogene TRBV3-2); D remains unclear. The CDR3 contains 14 residues. Trimming removed 4 bases at V and 0 bases at J, with 8 bases between. The germline V gene encodes CDR1 LGHDT and CDR2 YNNKEL (reference sequence). The CDR3 reads CASSPPRSTDTQYF. For the CDR3, the DNA is TGTGCCAGCAGCCCCCCGCGCAGCACAGATACGCAGTATTTT.

This chain links TRBV29-1 with TRBJ1-5; D is uncertain. Germline values: CDR1 SQVTM, CDR2 ANQGSEA. Trimming shortened V by 4 bases and J by 6 bases, and 13 bases separated the two germline ends. The CDR3 consists of 13 residues. CDR3: CSVGGGFGQPQHF. The CDR3 nucleotides are TGCAGCGTTGGGGGAGGGTTTGGTCAGCCCCAGCATTTT.

The genes are TRBV29-1 and TRBJ2-2, with 9 bases lining up with TRBD2. Germline V gene sequence: CDR1 SQVTM, CDR2 ANQGSEA. The CDR3 covers 16 residues. V shed 1 base, J shed 4 bases, and the junction held 7 bases outside the gene matches. The CDR3 region has the DNA TGCAGCGTTGAAGGTCCGGGACTAGCCCCCACCGGGGAGCTGTTTTTT. The encoded protein is CSVEGPGLAPTGELFF.

The chain employs TRBV9 and TRBJ1-2; 9 bases are shared with TRBD1. V lost 0 bases and J lost 8; bases outside the gene matches: 8. Germline-derived CDR1 and CDR2 are SGDLS and YYNGEE. CDR3 length: 15 amino acids. The CDR3 spells CASSVETTGGDGYTF. The CDR3 bases are TGTGCCAGCAGCGTAGAGACTACAGGGGGCGACGGCTACACCTTC.

V and J are TRBV5-1 and TRBJ2-7; no firm D call. The CDR3 extends over 12 amino acids. Deletions cut 1 base from V and 4 bases from J, with 6 bases between. Germline V gene sequence: CDR1 SGHRS, CDR2 YFSETQ. CDR3 in amino acids: CASSLNLYEQYF. In nucleotides, the CDR3 is TGCGCCAGCAGCTTGAATCTTTACGAGCAGTACTTC. Full variable domain (outside the CDR3, taken from reference TRBV5-1 and TRBJ2-7): KAGVTQTPRYLIKTRGQQVTLSCSPISGHRSVSWYQQTPGQGLQFLFEYFSETQRNKGNFPGRFSGRQFSNSRSEMNVSTLELGDSALYLCASSLNLYEQYFGPGTRLTVT.

CDR3 coding DNA: TGTGCCAGCAGCTTAAGTTCGGGGCAAGAGACCCAGTACTTC. Translating gives CASSLSSGQETQYF. The chain carries TRBV7-2 and TRBJ2-5; possibly TRBD2 for D (5 bases). This CDR3 spans 14 amino acids. Trimming shortened V by 2 bases and J by 2 bases, and 9 bases separated the two germline ends. Looked up from germline, CDR1 is SGHTA and CDR2 is FQGNSA.

The chain recombines TRBV11-2 with TRBJ2-1; 8 positions match TRBD1. This CDR3 region has 14 residues. The germline V gene encodes CDR1 SGHAT and CDR2 FQNNGV. V shed 7 bases, J shed 6 bases, and the junction held 8 bases outside the gene matches. This CDR3 reads CASTPGQGANEQFF. DNA for the CDR3: TGTGCCAGCACCCCGGGGCAGGGGGCCAATGAGCAGTTCTTC.

The rearrangement links TRBV24-1 to TRBJ2-7; D is possibly TRBD2 (5 bases). Trimming cost V 0 bases and J 7 bases, with 12 bases left between them. Germline CDR1 is KGHDR and CDR2 is SFDVKD. This CDR3 comprises 14 residues. CDR3 amino acids: CATSDLLRVGEQYV. The CDR3 nucleotides read TGTGCCACCAGTGATTTGTTGAGGGTTGGAGAGCAGTACGTC.

The chain couples TRBV11-2 to TRBJ1-1; D gene uncertain. This CDR3 contains 11 residues. V shed 5 bases and J shed 4 bases, with 5 bases lying between them. The germline V gene encodes CDR1 SGHAT and CDR2 FQNNGV. CDR3: CASSRGTEAFF. The CDR3 DNA reads as TGTGCCAGCAGCCGGGGCACTGAAGCTTTCTTT.

The chain uses TRBV7-2 and TRBJ2-1; 11 bases match TRBD2. V gave up 6 bases and J gave up 4 bases; unmatched junction bases: 5. Germline-derived CDR1 and CDR2 are SGHTA and FQGNSA. This CDR3 region has 15 residues. CDR3 nucleotide sequence: TGTGCCAGCAGGAGACTAGCGGGATCGTACAATGAGCAGTTCTTC. Protein: CASRRLAGSYNEQFF.

The chain employs TRBV7-2 and TRBJ2-1; tentative D call: TRBD2 (6 bases). Germline V gene sequence: CDR1 SGHTA, CDR2 FQGNSA. Trimming removed 3 bases at V and 5 bases at J, with 14 bases between. This CDR3 region has 15 residues. The CDR3 spells CASSLAGNRDNEQFF. CDR3 sequence (DNA): TGTGCCAGCAGCTTGGCGGGGAATCGGGACAATGAGCAGTTCTTC. Full variable domain (outside the CDR3, taken from reference TRBV7-2 and TRBJ2-1): GAGVSQSPSNKVTEKGKDVELRCDPISGHTALYWYRQSLGQGLEFLIYFQGNSAPDKSGLPSDRFSAERTGGSVSTLTIQRTQQEDSAVYLCASSLAGNRDNEQFFGPGTRLTVL.

This rearrangement joins TRBV6-5 to TRBJ2-1; TRBD2 agrees at 9 bases. Germline V gene lookup returns CDR1 MNHEY and CDR2 SVGAGI. V trimming: 6 bases; J trimming: 4 bases; junction bases outside the gene matches: 7. The CDR3 is made up of 15 amino acids. The CDR3 sequence is CASSRGLAGYNEQFF. The CDR3 nucleotides read TGTGCCAGCAGCCGGGGGCTAGCGGGATACAATGAGCAGTTCTTC.

V gene TRBV19 combines with J gene TRBJ2-2, with TRBD1 matching 7 bases. This CDR3 has 18 residues. CDR1 and CDR2 from the germline V gene are LNHDA and SQIVND (reference sequence). J was trimmed by 15 bases and V by 3 bases; bases with no gene match: 25. CDR3 nucleotides: TGTGCCAGTAGTATTTGGGCCCGGACAGGTCAACTCACCAGGGGAATGTTTTTT. Residues: CASSIWARTGQLTRGMFF.

The J gene is TRBJ2-2, the V gene TRBV6-2 or TRBV6-3; tentatively, D is TRBD1 (6 bases). Germline V gene sequence: CDR1 MNHEY, CDR2 SVGEGT. The V end lost 6 bases, the J end lost 3 bases, and 20 bases lay between the germline ends. The CDR3 runs 17 residues. In nucleotides, the CDR3 is TGTGCCAGCAGCAACGGGACATGGCTAGCCGACACCGGGGAGCTGTTTTTT. Translating gives CASSNGTWLADTGELFF.

The rearrangement uses TRBV30 and TRBJ1-3; D is possibly TRBD1 (6 bases). Germline lookup yields CDR1 GTSNPN and CDR2 SVGIG (reference sequence). The length of the CDR3 is 15 residues. The germline V and J ends were trimmed by 5 bases and 0 bases, with 14 bases remaining between them. The CDR3 DNA is TGTGCCTGGGGTGAGGGGGATTTCTCTGGAAACACCATATATTTT. This gives the protein CAWGEGDFSGNTIYF.

The rearrangement links TRBV6-4 to TRBJ1-2; 7 bases align to TRBD1. From germline, CDR1 is MRHNA and CDR2 SNTAGT. The V gene end was trimmed by 0 bases and the J gene end by 8 bases; junction bases not matched to a gene: 6. This CDR3 is built from 14 residues. CDR3 bases: TGTGCCAGCAGTGACTCCGACAGGGCTCGCGGCTACACCTTC. Protein sequence: CASSDSDRARGYTF.

This chain's CDR3 is CASSYGGRTEAFF. The CDR3 region has the DNA TGTGCCAGCAGTTACGGGGGGAGGACTGAAGCTTTCTTT. The chain combines TRBV6-6 with TRBJ1-1, with a weak D call TRBD1 (5 bases). Per the germline V gene, CDR1 is MNHNY and CDR2 is SVGAGI (reference sequence). This CDR3 is built from 13 residues. V lost 2 bases, J lost 5 bases, and 9 bases lay in between.

This chain joins TRBV11-3 and TRBJ2-1, with D unresolved. CDR1 is SGHNT and CDR2 is YENEEA in the germline V gene. The CDR3 totals 13 residues. The V and J ends lost 2 bases and 2 bases respectively, with 4 bases between them. CDR3 DNA sequence: TGTGCCAGCAGCTTATCAGCCTACAATGAGCAGTTCTTC. This sequence encodes CASSLSAYNEQFF.

In this sample, this clone turned up once. The chain has TRBV7-8 and TRBJ2-3; D not certain. V was trimmed by 4 bases and J by 2 bases, leaving 7 bases between them. Germline lookup yields CDR1 SGHVS and CDR2 FQNEAQ. This CDR3 has 13 residues. The DNA for the CDR3 is TGTGCCAGCAGCTCCCATCCCACAGATACGCAGTATTTT. This sequence encodes CASSSHPTDTQYF.

This clone was counted between two and nine times. The chain uses TRBV10-3 and TRBJ1-3; 7 nucleotides align to TRBD1. V lost 5 bases to trimming and J lost 7 bases; unmatched junction nucleotides: 23. CDR1 and CDR2 (germline): ENHRY, SYGVKD. The CDR3 length is 19 residues. CDR3 sequence reads: CAISKRGQPRFARDNTIYF. For the CDR3, the DNA is TGTGCCATCAGTAAAAGGGGACAGCCCCGGTTTGCCCGTGACAACACCATATATTTT.

The CDR3: CASSFGETQYF. The DNA for the CDR3 is TGTGCCAGCAGCTTTGGCGAGACCCAGTACTTC. The chain is built from TRBV11-2 and TRBJ2-5; D gene ambiguous. The germline gives CDR1 SGHAT, CDR2 FQNNGV. The CDR3 length is 11 residues. V lost 3 bases to trimming and J lost 5 bases, with 4 bases between them. The variable domain in full, completed from reference TRBV11-2 and TRBJ2-5, reads EAGVAQSPRYKIIEKRQSVAFWCNPISGHATLYWYQQILGQGPKLLIQFQNNGVVDDSQLPKDRFSAERLKGVDSTLKIQPAKLEDSAVYLCASSFGETQYFGPGTRLLVL.

The chain joins TRBV18 to TRBJ2-3; tentative D call: TRBD2 (5 bases). The CDR3 totals 15 residues. CDR1 KGHSH and CDR2 LQKENI come from the germline V gene. The V and J ends lost 7 bases and 0 bases respectively, with 14 bases between them. CDR3 residues: CASFGQRYSTDTQYF. DNA for the CDR3: TGTGCCAGCTTCGGTCAGCGGTATAGCACAGATACGCAGTATTTT.